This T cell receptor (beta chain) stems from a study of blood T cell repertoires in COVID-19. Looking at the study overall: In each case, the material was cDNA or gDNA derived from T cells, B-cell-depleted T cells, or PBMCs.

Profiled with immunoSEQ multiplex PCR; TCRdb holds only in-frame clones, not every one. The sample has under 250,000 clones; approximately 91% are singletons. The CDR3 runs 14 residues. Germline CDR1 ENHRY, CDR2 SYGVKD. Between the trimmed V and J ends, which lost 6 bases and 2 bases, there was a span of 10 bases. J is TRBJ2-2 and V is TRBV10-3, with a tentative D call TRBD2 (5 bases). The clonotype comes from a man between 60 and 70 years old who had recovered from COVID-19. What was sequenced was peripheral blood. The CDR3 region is CAIRDFSNTGELFF. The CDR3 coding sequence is TGTGCCATCAGGGACTTCTCCAACACCGGGGAGCTGTTTTTT.